This TCR beta chain was sequenced for a study of CD8+ T cells in alopecia areata. Study-wide findings and caveats: Especially in alopecia totalis/universalis, lesional scalp showed greater clonality than normal scalp did. Mouse data revealed clearer TCR sharing than patient data did, a gap possibly tied to HLA.

The table lists this clone with a few counts. Antigen specificity is unknown. Any gene name here is a mouse gene name. The observed sequence ends 4 residues before the CDR3 terminus, with the missing tail filled in from the germline J gene. Markers including CD4, CD8alpha, NKG2D and NKG2ACE guided sorting of pooled cutaneous lymph node cells. Investigators isolated RNA and reverse transcribed it into cDNA to act as the sequencing template. Profiling relied on immunoSEQ multiplex PCR, and the TCRdb table lists in-frame clones only, not all of them. There are about 270,000 clones in the sample, none observed a single time. The V end lost 7 bases, the J end lost 0 bases, and 13 bases lay between the germline ends. From germline, CDR1 is NSHNY and CDR2 SYGAGN. The length of the CDR3 is 14 residues.

J is TRBJ1-1 and V is TRBV13-1, with D perhaps TRBD1 (5 bases). The TCR originated in a C3H/HeJ mouse with alopecia areata. The strain is characterized by the MHC haplotype H2-k. The sample taken for sequencing was CD4+ T cells sorted from a lymph node. The sequenced CDR3 bases are TGTGCCAGCTCAAACCACAGGCCAAACACA. Its protein is CASSNHRPNT. The whole CDR3 sequence is CASSNHRPNTEVFF.